The clone carrying this TCR beta chain was seen repeatedly, ten times or more. Its antigen is undetermined. This specimen belongs to a study of Graves' ophthalmopathy and Graves' hyperthyroidism. The germline CDR1 and CDR2 sequences are MNHEY and SVGAGI. The length of the CDR3 is 15 residues. Trimming removed 4 bases from V and 2 bases from J; junction bases left unmatched: 8. Moderate-to-severe activity, CAS ≥3, NOSPECS ≥4 and duration under 3 months were recorded for donors with ophthalmopathy. A diagnosis was made from clinical symptoms together with serum thyroxine, TRAb, thyroid ultrasound and orbital computed tomography. Scientists amplified the TCR beta CDR3 regions from RNA transcripts. HTBI-primed first-round RT-PCR preceded second-round multiplex PCR. From the multiplex PCR reads, TCRdb called clonotypes with MiXCR, one entry per CDR3 protein. The profile covers approximately 480,000 distinct CDR3 sequences, with about an eighth appearing a single time and 9.5% to 10% taken by the ten largest.

Whole-study results and caveats: Blood also held most thyroid clonotypes expanded above 0.001 frequency.

Sequences were obtained from blood. The rearrangement uses TRBV6-5 and TRBJ2-7; TRBD1 matches at 7 bases. The receptor's source is a young woman with Graves' ophthalmopathy. The CDR3: CASSSKTGRPYEQYF. In DNA, the CDR3 is TGTGCCAGCAGTTCGAAGACAGGGAGACCCTACGAGCAGTACTTC.